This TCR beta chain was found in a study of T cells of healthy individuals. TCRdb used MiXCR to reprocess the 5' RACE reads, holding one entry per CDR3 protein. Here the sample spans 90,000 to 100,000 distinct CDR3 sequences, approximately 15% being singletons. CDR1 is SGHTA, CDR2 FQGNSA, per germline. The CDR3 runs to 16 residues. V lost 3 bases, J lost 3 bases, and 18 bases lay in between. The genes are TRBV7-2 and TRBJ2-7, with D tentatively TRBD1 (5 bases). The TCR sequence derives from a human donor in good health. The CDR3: CASSFAGHPQNYEQYF. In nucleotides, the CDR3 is TGTGCCAGCAGCTTCGCCGGACATCCCCAGAACTACGAGCAGTACTTC.